A single sample is the source of the 25 T cell receptor beta chains below, sequenced in a study of CD8 T cells in Susac syndrome. Random hexamers primed reverse transcription of about 0.45 to 1 ug RNA. TCRdb independently ran MiXCR on the immunoSEQ multiplex PCR reads; one entry per CDR3 protein. Of a few hundred thousand distinct CDR3 sequences listed, roughly 90% are singletons. Sequenced input: CD8+ T cells from PBMCs. These TCRs come from a human donor with multiple sclerosis.

J is TRBJ2-5 and V is TRBV15, with D unclear. The CDR3 extends over 13 amino acids. V was cut by 5 bases and J by 2 bases, with 9 bases left in between. CDR1 and CDR2 (germline): LNHNV, YYDKDF (reference sequence). The CDR3 reads CATSSRAQETQYF. The DNA of the CDR3 is TGTGCCACCAGCTCCCGGGCACAAGAGACCCAGTACTTC.

The chain couples TRBV29-1 to TRBJ1-2; perhaps TRBD1 as D (5 bases). The CDR3 length is 14 residues. V lost 3 bases, J lost 4 bases, and 15 bases lay in between. Germline CDR1 reads SQVTM; CDR2 reads ANQGSEA. CDR3 amino acids: CSVEEGGQGYGYTF. The CDR3 DNA reads TGCAGCGTTGAGGAGGGTGGGCAGGGCTATGGCTACACCTTC.

The chain joins TRBV27 to TRBJ2-2, with TRBD2 identical over 11 bases. The V gene's germline CDR1 is MNHEY and CDR2 SMNVEV (reference sequence). CDR3 length equals 16 residues. With 2 bases clipped from V and 7 bases from J, the junction kept 6 bases outside the gene matches. CDR3 protein: CASSLLAGGFGGELFF. The CDR3 bases are TGTGCCAGCAGTTTACTAGCGGGGGGTTTTGGCGGGGAGCTGTTTTTT.

This chain links TRBV13 with TRBJ2-5; 10 bases match TRBD2. Germline V gene sequence: CDR1 PRHDT, CDR2 FYEKMQ (reference sequence). Trimming removed 5 bases from V and 3 bases from J; junction bases left unmatched: 3. This CDR3 has 14 residues. CDR3 sequence: CASSIGLAEETQYF. The CDR3 nucleotides are TGTGCCAGCAGCATTGGACTAGCGGAAGAGACCCAGTACTTC.

The chain joins TRBV7-6 to TRBJ2-5, with TRBD2 identical over 11 bases. CDR1 and CDR2 from the germline V gene are SGHVS and FNYEAQ. V dropped 5 bases and J dropped 5; count of bases not matched to a gene: 7. The length of the CDR3 is 15 residues. The DNA of the CDR3 is TGTGCCAGCAGCCAAGAACTAGCGGGGGCCGAGACCCAGTACTTC. Protein: CASSQELAGAETQYF.

The CDR3 coding sequence is TGTGCCTGGAGTGTAGAATGGACAGGGGGCCGCACAGATACGCAGTATTTT. Translated, it gives CAWSVEWTGGRTDTQYF. V and J are TRBV30 and TRBJ2-3; 11 bases are a match to TRBD1. V gave up 0 bases and J gave up 1 base; unmatched junction bases: 6. Germline CDR1 reads GTSNPN; CDR2 reads SVGIG (reference sequence). The CDR3 covers 17 residues. The full variable domain, completed using reference TRBV30 and TRBJ2-3, is SQTIHQWPATLVQPVGSPLSLECTVEGTSNPNLYWYRQAAGRGLQLLFYSVGIGQISSEVPQNLSASRPQDRQFILSSKKLLLSDSGFYLCAWSVEWTGGRTDTQYFGPGTRLTVL.

The chain's CDR3 is CASTPAGPVFSTEAFF. In DNA form, the CDR3 reads TGTGCCAGCACCCCCGCAGGGCCGGTTTTTTCCACTGAAGCTTTCTTT. The chain couples TRBV27 to TRBJ1-1; weak D call: TRBD1 (5 bases). V gave up 7 bases and J gave up 4 bases, with 22 bases separating them. The germline V gene has CDR1 MNHEY and CDR2 SMNVEV (reference sequence). The CDR3 sequence is 16 residues long.

The chain is built from TRBV9 and TRBJ1-3, with D unresolved. Deletions cut 0 bases from V and 8 bases from J, with 24 bases between. This CDR3 comprises 18 residues. Germline values: CDR1 SGDLS, CDR2 YYNGEE. CDR3 protein: CASSVDPSSPETGDTIYF. DNA of the CDR3: TGTGCCAGCAGCGTAGACCCTTCCTCACCTGAAACCGGAGACACCATATATTTT.

The rearrangement links TRBV25-1 to TRBJ1-2, with D unclear. The V gene lost 6 bases and the J gene lost 4 bases, with 9 bases spanning the gap. The CDR3 length is 12 residues. Germline CDR1 MGHDK, CDR2 SYGVNS. The CDR3 region is CASRSRSYGYTF. The DNA for the CDR3 is TGTGCCAGCAGGTCCCGCAGCTATGGCTACACCTTC.

The V and J genes are TRBV27 and TRBJ2-3; the D is unclear. The V and J ends lost 2 bases and 4 bases respectively, with 7 bases between them. The germline V gene has CDR1 MNHEY and CDR2 SMNVEV (reference sequence). The CDR3 runs to 13 residues. CDR3 protein: CASSLRAADTQYF. CDR3 sequence (DNA): TGTGCCAGCAGTTTACGGGCGGCAGATACGCAGTATTTT.

The V gene is TRBV10-3, the J gene TRBJ1-2; 7 nucleotides agree with TRBD1. This CDR3 has 13 amino acids. The trim removed 6 bases at V and 7 bases at J, leaving 8 bases unmatched. CDR1 is ENHRY and CDR2 is SYGVKD in the germline V gene. CDR3 in DNA: TGTGCCATCAGAACCAAGACAGGGCCTGGCTACACCTTC. It encodes CAIRTKTGPGYTF.

CDR3 protein: CASSPRTGGHTEAFF. The CDR3 coding sequence is TGTGCCAGCAGTCCCCGGACAGGGGGCCACACTGAAGCTTTCTTT. This chain uses TRBV6-5 with TRBJ1-1, with 11 bases fitting TRBD1. This CDR3 is 15 amino acids long. Germline values: CDR1 MNHEY, CDR2 SVGAGI. The V segment lost 5 bases and the J segment 3 bases; nucleotides outside the gene matches: 5.

Only one count was recorded for this clonotype. The chain couples TRBV30 to TRBJ1-4; D call uncertain. This CDR3 comprises 16 residues. The V gene lost 0 bases and the J gene lost 5 bases, with 16 bases spanning the gap. Germline V gene sequence: CDR1 GTSNPN, CDR2 SVGIG (reference sequence). The DNA of the CDR3 is TGTGCCTGGAGTGTACGGCAGCGGCTAGAAAATGAAAAACTGTTTTTT. The encoded protein is CAWSVRQRLENEKLFF.

The genes are TRBV28 and TRBJ2-7; possibly TRBD1 for D (6 bases). V dropped 4 bases and J dropped 3 bases, with 19 bases sitting between them. The CDR3 is 16 amino acids. Germline lookup yields CDR1 MDHEN and CDR2 SYDVKM. CDR3 nucleotides: TGTGCCAGCAGTTCCCACGTTTCGACAGGCCGCTACGAGCAGTACTTC. Its protein product is CASSSHVSTGRYEQYF. The full variable domain, with the rest looked up from reference TRBV28 and TRBJ2-7, is DVKVTQSSRYLVKRTGEKVFLECVQDMDHENMFWYRQDPGLGLRLIYFSYDVKMKEKGDIPEGYSVSREKKERFSLILESASTNQTSMYLCASSSHVSTGRYEQYFGPGTRLTVT.

The chain uses TRBV7-9 and TRBJ2-1, with D unresolved. CDR1 SEHNR and CDR2 FQNEAQ come from the germline V gene (reference sequence). The V gene lost 1 base and the J gene lost 8 bases, with 6 bases spanning the gap. The CDR3 runs to 12 residues. The CDR3 nucleotides are TGTGCCAGCAGCTTAGAAATGGATGAGCAGTTCTTC. This gives the protein CASSLEMDEQFF.

The V call is TRBV5-1, the J call TRBJ2-7; D gene ambiguous. CDR3 length: 14 amino acids. From germline, CDR1 is SGHRS and CDR2 YFSETQ. Trimming took off 0 bases at V and 0 bases at J, with 7 bases between the two ends. DNA for the CDR3: TGCGCCAGCAGCTTGGCCACCAACTCCTACGAGCAGTACTTC. Protein sequence: CASSLATNSYEQYF.

This chain connects TRBV7-9 to TRBJ2-1; D is unclear. The CDR3 is made up of 14 amino acids. With 5 bases removed from V and 4 bases from J, the gap between germline ends came to 12 bases. Germline V lookup: CDR1 SEHNR, CDR2 FQNEAQ (reference sequence). The CDR3 coding sequence is TGTGCCAGCAGCCCCGTTTTGGGGTACAATGAGCAGTTCTTC. Translating it yields CASSPVLGYNEQFF. The full variable domain, completed using reference TRBV7-9 and TRBJ2-1, is DTGVSQNPRHKITKRGQNVTFRCDPISEHNRLYWYRQTLGQGPEFLTYFQNEAQLEKSRLLSDRFSAERPKGSFSTLEIQRTEQGDSAMYLCASSPVLGYNEQFFGPGTRLTVL.

The chain joins TRBV25-1 to TRBJ2-1; no reliable D call. This CDR3 spans 19 amino acids. The V end lost 6 bases, the J end lost 5 bases, and 29 bases lay between the germline ends. CDR1 is MGHDK, CDR2 SYGVNS, per germline. The DNA of the CDR3 is TGTGCCAGCAGCCAAGTAGCCCGCACTGTTCAGCTACCCAACAATGAGCAGTTCTTC. Translation gives CASSQVARTVQLPNNEQFF.

This clonotype appeared once. The chain is built from TRBV5-8 and TRBJ1-2; weak D call: TRBD1 (5 bases). This CDR3 region has 14 residues. Trimming pared 1 base from V and 1 base from J, leaving 8 bases between. Germline CDR1 reads SGHTS; CDR2 reads YDEGEE. CDR3 DNA sequence: TGTGCCAGCAGCTTGAGGGGAAGTAACTATGGCTACACCTTC. Translation gives CASSLRGSNYGYTF.

This chain joins TRBV4-1 and TRBJ2-1, with 8 bases identical to TRBD1. Germline loops: CDR1 MGHRA, CDR2 YSYEKL. This CDR3 contains 12 residues. V was pared by 5 bases and J by 8 bases, with 2 bases of the junction left unmatched. The CDR3 sequence is CASSGQGHEQFF. For the CDR3, the DNA is TGCGCCAGCAGCGGACAGGGTCATGAGCAGTTCTTC.

V and J are TRBV19 and TRBJ1-1; D is ambiguous. Germline CDR1 LNHDA, CDR2 SQIVND (reference sequence). V was trimmed by 7 bases and J by 0 bases, leaving 6 bases between them. The CDR3 contains 12 residues. CDR3 in amino acids: CASTGVNTEAFF. In DNA form, the CDR3 reads TGTGCCAGTACAGGAGTGAACACTGAAGCTTTCTTT.

The chain links TRBV29-1 to TRBJ2-2; the match to TRBD2 covers 7 bases. Germline V gene sequence: CDR1 SQVTM, CDR2 ANQGSEA. The CDR3 totals 14 residues. The V and J ends lost 4 bases and 6 bases, in that order; junction bases with no gene match: 8. The CDR3 DNA sequence: TGCAGCGTTGTTGGGGGGGAGGTTTCCGGGGAGCTGTTTTTT. This codes for CSVVGGEVSGELFF.

This chain connects TRBV6-5 to TRBJ2-1; 10 positions agree with TRBD1. Trimming removed 10 bases from V and 5 bases from J; junction bases left unmatched: 11. Germline V lookup: CDR1 MNHEY, CDR2 SVGAGI. The CDR3 loop spans 15 amino acids. The CDR3 DNA is TGTGCCACTAGCTATGGGACAGGGGTCAACAATGAGCAGTTCTTC. Translating it yields CATSYGTGVNNEQFF.

The V gene is TRBV29-1, the J gene TRBJ2-6; TRBD1 or TRBD2 may be the D gene (5 bases each). The germline V and J ends were trimmed by 4 bases and 6 bases, with 10 bases remaining between them. The CDR3 extends over 13 amino acids. Germline lookup yields CDR1 SQVTM and CDR2 ANQGSEA. CDR3 bases: TGCAGCGTTGCAGAGGGGCTGGCCAACGTCCTGACTTTC. It specifies CSVAEGLANVLTF.

V usage is TRBV9 and J usage is TRBJ2-3; the D gene is possibly TRBD2 (5 bases). Germline loops: CDR1 SGDLS, CDR2 YYNGEE. Trimming shortened V by 1 base and J by 0 bases, and 15 bases separated the two germline ends. The CDR3 sequence is 17 residues long. CDR3 amino acids: CASSVTSGTPSTDTQYF. The CDR3 DNA reads TGTGCCAGCAGCGTAACAAGCGGTACTCCTAGCACAGATACGCAGTATTTT. Variable domain in full (rest from reference TRBV9 and TRBJ2-3): DSGVTQTPKHLITATGQRVTLRCSPRSGDLSVYWYQQSLDQGLQFLIQYYNGEERAKGNILERFSAQQFPDLHSELNLSSLELGDSALYFCASSVTSGTPSTDTQYFGPGTRLTVL.